This T cell receptor (beta chain) was sequenced during a study of siplizumab effects on memory and regulatory T cells. General observations from the study: Most alloreactive clones went unmapped to unstimulated subsets; only a minor fraction mapped. It was not possible to assign a naive or memory phenotype to roughly 80-96% of proliferating CD4+ or CD8+ clones.

The study took a few donor pairs, and their unstimulated naive, memory, effector memory and TEMRA subsets were sequenced. A word on this clone: Its specificity is not known.

The assay looked at 95,000 to 100,000 TCR templates in each sample. Here immunoSEQ multiplex PCR was the method, and the copy in TCRdb shows in-frame clones only, minus some. Found here are about 91,000 clones, approximately 96% of them singletons; the top ten hold 0.025% to 0.035%. The V segment lost 6 bases and the J segment 0 bases; nucleotides outside the gene matches: 19. In germline, CDR1 is SGHTA, CDR2 FQGTGA. The CDR3 covers 19 residues. This TCR derives from a human donor in good health. The sequenced sample consisted of naive CD4+ T cells sorted from blood. V is TRBV7-3 and J is TRBJ2-7, with 8 bases aligning to TRBD2. The CDR3 region has the DNA TGTGCCAGCAGACCAATAAGTCCCCTTACTAGCGGAGCCTCCTACGAGCAGTACTTC. Its protein is CASRPISPLTSGASYEQYF.